The TCR beta chain under discussion was sequenced for a study of blood T cell repertoires in COVID-19. Overall study: There were acute and convalescent COVID-19 samples, and they came from the United States, Italy and Spain.

In the original workflow: Scientists estimated how many nucleated cells there were by amplifying reference gene primers. Method: immunoSEQ multiplex PCR; TCRdb's copy keeps in-frame clones and lacks some. That table is the source of V, J and clone size, and D and trimming were worked out from the DNA. Of under 70,000 clones listed, around nine tenths were seen once; the top ten hold 11%. This CDR3 comprises 14 residues. Losses at the gene ends were 4 bases for V and 5 bases for J; bases not matched to a gene: 5. CDR1 is SGHVS and CDR2 is FNYEAQ in the germline V gene. Sequencing was performed on peripheral blood. The clonotype was recovered from a woman under 30 with acute or convalescent COVID-19. The rearrangement uses TRBV7-6 and TRBJ2-7; 10 positions agree with TRBD2. This chain's CDR3 is CASSSLAGANEQYF. In DNA, the CDR3 is TGTGCCAGCAGCTCTCTAGCGGGAGCGAACGAGCAGTACTTC.